This T cell receptor beta chain came from a study of cytomegalovirus exposure and HLA in healthy donors. V gave up 3 bases and J gave up 5 bases, with 5 bases separating them. Germline lookup yields CDR1 MNHEY and CDR2 SMNVEV (reference sequence). The CDR3 sequence is 12 residues long. The data were produced by immunoSEQ multiplex PCR, yet TCRdb's version contains in-frame clones alone and is incomplete. Of under 150,000 clones in the sample, about 89% are singletons; the top ten hold approximately 0.7%. Sample: PBMCs. The sequence came from a man between 18 and 35 years old in good health and CMV-seronegative. The chain couples TRBV27 to TRBJ1-5; no definite D call. CDR3 amino acids: CASSFPDQPQHF. The CDR3 DNA is TGTGCCAGCAGTTTTCCGGATCAGCCCCAGCATTTT.